The rows below give T cell receptor beta chains drawn from one sample of a study of blood T cell repertoires in COVID-19. Data came from immunoSEQ multiplex PCR; TCRdb stores just in-frame clones and leaves some out. The sample lists approximately 310,000 clones; 85% were seen once. Specimen: PBMCs or T cells enriched from blood (not recorded which). The receptors here all came from a woman in her twenties or thirties who had been exposed to COVID-19. The CDR3 runs from the conserved cysteine through the conserved F or W. The D gene is left open where the match is weak. Some rows have no size entry. The others give once, few or many, or a class for an expanded clone.

j_call d_call v_call clone_size cdr3_nt cdr3_aa
TRBJ2-1 TRBD1 TRBV24-1 - TGTGCCACCCGGGGTGCAGGGGGTAGCCTGACCTACAATGAGCAGTTCTTC CATRGAGGSLTYNEQFF
TRBJ2-7 - TRBV27 - TGTGCCAGCAGTTTATCGTTCTCGTTCTACGAGCAGTACTTC CASSLSFSFYEQYF
TRBJ1-2 TRBD1 TRBV9 - TGTGCCAGCAGCCCAAGTGGAGGGGGCGATGGCTACACCTTC CASSPSGGGDGYTF
TRBJ1-5 - TRBV19 - TGTGCCAGTAGTATGTCAGGGCGCAGCAATCAGCCCCAGCATTTT CASSMSGRSNQPQHF
TRBJ1-3 TRBD1 TRBV7-9 - TGTGCCAGCAGCCACTACAGGGGGCCTGGAAACACCATATATTTT CASSHYRGPGNTIYF
TRBJ2-1 TRBD1 TRBV19 - TGTGCCAGTAGTAAAGCCCCCCCGGGACAGGGGCGGGATGAGCAGTTCTTC CASSKAPPGQGRDEQFF
TRBJ1-6 - TRBV30 - TGTGCCTGGGCGTCCCGAACGGCCTCAGGAACCCTCCACTTT CAWASRTASGTLHF
TRBJ2-2 - TRBV7-9 - TGTGCCAGCAGCTTTAGCCGAGTAGACAGGTTCATTCGCACCGGGGAGCTGTTTTTT CASSFSRVDRFIRTGELFF
TRBJ1-1 TRBD1 TRBV6-5 - TGTGCCAGCAGTTACTATACAGGGGGGAACACTGAAGCTTTCTTT CASSYYTGGNTEAFF
TRBJ1-3 - TRBV4-3 - TGCGCCAGCAGCCAACGATCGGGGTCTGGAAACACCATATATTTT CASSQRSGSGNTIYF
TRBJ1-1 - TRBV5-4 - TGTGCCAGCAGCTCGAGTTACACTGAAGCTTTCTTT CASSSSYTEAFF
TRBJ2-2 TRBD2 TRBV30 few TGTGCCTCCTTGGGACTAGCGGGATTGAACACCGGGGAGCTGTTTTTT CASLGLAGLNTGELFF
TRBJ1-5 - TRBV7-8 few TGTGCCAGCAGCTTAGACAACCGGGTCAATCAGCCCCAGCATTTT CASSLDNRVNQPQHF
TRBJ2-2 - TRBV5-4 once TGTGCCAGCAGCTTGGGGGCGGGGAACACCGGGGAGCTGTTTTTT CASSLGAGNTGELFF
TRBJ2-1 TRBD1 TRBV29-1 - TGCAGCGTTGTAGGGTCGAGGGGGCCCTACAATGAGCAGTTCTTC CSVVGSRGPYNEQFF
TRBJ2-7 TRBD2 TRBV7-2 - TGTGCCAGCAGCTTAGGGCCTACTAGCGGGGTTTCCTACGAGCAGTACTTC CASSLGPTSGVSYEQYF
TRBJ2-7 - TRBV5-1 few TGCGCCAGCAGCTTGGAGGGGGTAACCCACGAGCAGTACTTC CASSLEGVTHEQYF
TRBJ2-1 TRBD1 TRBV12-3/TRBV12-4 few TGTGCCAGCGGGGGACAGGCGTCGGATGAGCAGTTCTTC CASGGQASDEQFF
TRBJ1-5 - TRBV28 - TGTGCCAGCAGTTACGGACATCTCTTCAATCAGCCCCAGCATTTT CASSYGHLFNQPQHF
TRBJ2-7 - TRBV6-7 - TGTGCCAGCAGTTATAGGCCGGGACAGCTCGATTGCGGGATATCCTACGAGCAGTACTTC CASSYRPGQLDCGISYEQYF
TRBJ1-2 TRBD1 TRBV5-1 few TGCGCCAGCAGCGTAGAATGGGGACAGGTCGGCTATGGCTACACCTTC CASSVEWGQVGYGYTF
TRBJ2-1 - TRBV7-8 - TGTGCCAGCAGCCCCACGTATAAGATGAGCTCCTACAATGAGCAGTTCTTC CASSPTYKMSSYNEQFF
TRBJ2-7 TRBD2 TRBV9 few TGTGCCAGCAGCGTAGGAGATCTAGCGGGGGGTGCCTACGAGCAGTACTTC CASSVGDLAGGAYEQYF
TRBJ2-7 - TRBV6-1 - TGTGCCAGCAGTGAAGCCGGGTACGAGCAGTACTTC CASSEAGYEQYF
TRBJ2-7 TRBD1 TRBV19 - TGTGCCAGTAGTATACCGGGACAGGGGTACGAGCAGTACTTC CASSIPGQGYEQYF
TRBJ2-7 - TRBV19 - TGTGCCAGTAGTATGTCAGGGGATAACGAGCAGTACTTC CASSMSGDNEQYF
TRBJ2-3 - TRBV5-6 - TGTGCCAGCTGGGTAGCTGGGTTAGGAGATACGCAGTATTTT CASWVAGLGDTQYF
TRBJ1-2 TRBD1 TRBV3-1/TRBV3-2 few TGTGCCAGCAGCCCACCGGGACAGGGGGTCGGCTACACCTTC CASSPPGQGVGYTF
TRBJ2-5 TRBD1 TRBV7-2 - TGTGCCAGCAGCAAAAGGGGGGACAGGGAGACCCAGTACTTC CASSKRGDRETQYF
TRBJ2-2 TRBD2 TRBV13 once TGTGCCAGCAGCCTGCTGACACCGCGGTGTAAGCGGGAGGCGAACACCGGGGAGCTGTTTTTT CASSLLTPRCKREANTGELFF